What follows are 31 T cell receptor beta chains derived from one specimen sequenced in a study of cytomegalovirus exposure and HLA in healthy donors. The assay was immunoSEQ multiplex PCR, and TCRdb's table has in-frame clones only and misses some. Seen here are 130,000 to 150,000 clones, almost 90% observed once, and the top ten hold about 7.9%. Sequencing was performed on PBMCs. The receptors here all came from a woman between 18 and 29 years old in good health and CMV-seropositive.

This chain connects TRBV12-5 to TRBJ2-1; 8 nucleotides line up with TRBD2. The germline V gene encodes CDR1 LGHNT and CDR2 FRNRAP. The CDR3 totals 15 residues. The V and J ends lost 6 bases and 4 bases, in that order; junction bases with no gene match: 8. CDR3 in DNA: TGTGCTAGTGGGACGGGACTAGATGAATACAATGAGCAGTTCTTC. It specifies CASGTGLDEYNEQFF. The entire variable domain, with the rest obtained from reference TRBV12-5 and TRBJ2-1, is as follows: DARVTQTPRHKVTEMGQEVTMRCQPILGHNTVFWYRQTMMQGLELLAYFRNRAPLDDSGMPKDRFSAEMPDATLATLKIQPSEPRDSAVYFCASGTGLDEYNEQFFGPGTRLTVL.

This chain uses TRBV7-9 with TRBJ2-3, with TRBD2 identical over 8 bases. Losses at the gene ends were 5 bases for V and 5 bases for J; bases not matched to a gene: 12. The CDR3 totals 16 residues. CDR1 and CDR2 (germline): SEHNR, FQNEAQ (reference sequence). DNA of the CDR3: TGTGCCAGCAGCCCTTCGGAGCGGGGGTGGTTAGATACGCAGTATTTT. This translates into CASSPSERGWLDTQYF.

The rearrangement joins TRBV11-2 to TRBJ2-5, with 10 bases lining up with TRBD1. CDR3 length: 16 amino acids. V lost 6 bases to trimming and J lost 8 bases; unmatched junction nucleotides: 15. Germline CDR1 is SGHAT and CDR2 is FQNNGV. CDR3 protein: CASSPLRGQGPRTQYF. The CDR3 DNA reads TGTGCCAGCAGTCCCTTGAGGGGACAGGGGCCCCGAACCCAGTACTTC.

The rearrangement links TRBV5-4 to TRBJ2-4, with 13 bases matching TRBD2. The CDR3 sequence is 16 residues long. The germline V gene encodes CDR1 SGHNT and CDR2 YYREEE (reference sequence). J was trimmed by 1 base and V by 6 bases; bases with no gene match: 4. This CDR3 reads CASTLAGGGAKNIQYF. In nucleotides, the CDR3 is TGTGCCAGCACACTAGCGGGAGGGGGGGCCAAAAACATTCAGTACTTC.

V and J are TRBV4-3 and TRBJ2-5; TRBD2 might be the D (6 bases). Trimming removed 4 bases from V and 2 bases from J, with 11 bases in between. The CDR3 runs to 14 residues. CDR1 is LGHNA and CDR2 is YSLEER in the germline V gene. This CDR3 is CASSRGAGQETQYF. The CDR3 nucleotides are TGCGCCAGCAGCCGCGGAGCGGGTCAAGAGACCCAGTACTTC.

J is TRBJ2-7 and V is TRBV10-3; 9 bases map to TRBD2. V dropped 0 bases and J dropped 2; count of bases not matched to a gene: 11. The CDR3 sequence is 18 residues long. Germline lookup yields CDR1 ENHRY and CDR2 SYGVKD. The CDR3 nucleotides are TGTGCCATCAGTGAGTCAATGGCGGGAGGGCCTCAGACCTACGAGCAGTACTTC. It translates to CAISESMAGGPQTYEQYF.

The chain links TRBV5-1 to TRBJ1-2; unclear D gene. This CDR3 has 15 residues. Trimming stripped 4 bases from V and 4 bases from J, with 17 bases between. From germline, CDR1 is SGHRS and CDR2 YFSETQ. The CDR3 loop reads CASSPAASSPYGYTF. CDR3 in DNA: TGCGCCAGCAGCCCCGCCGCGTCGAGCCCCTATGGCTACACCTTC. The variable domain in full, completed from reference TRBV5-1 and TRBJ1-2, reads KAGVTQTPRYLIKTRGQQVTLSCSPISGHRSVSWYQQTPGQGLQFLFEYFSETQRNKGNFPGRFSGRQFSNSRSEMNVSTLELGDSALYLCASSPAASSPYGYTFGSGTRLTVV.

This clone was found a few times. This chain uses TRBV6-4 with TRBJ1-6, with TRBD1 matching over 12 bases. Germline V gives CDR1 MRHNA, CDR2 SNTAGT. V lost 3 bases and J lost 9; bases outside the gene matches: 0. CDR3 length: 14 amino acids. The CDR3 protein is CASSEGQGASPLHF. CDR3 bases: TGTGCCAGCAGTGAGGGACAGGGGGCTTCACCCCTCCACTTT.

The J gene is TRBJ1-1, the V gene TRBV29-1, with 7 bases matching TRBD1. CDR1 is SQVTM and CDR2 is ANQGSEA in the germline V gene. The junction had 7 bases not matched to a gene; V was cut back by 6 bases and J by 0 bases. The length of the CDR3 is 14 residues. CDR3: CSVDVDRVNTEAFF. The CDR3 nucleotides are TGCAGCGTGGACGTCGACAGGGTGAACACTGAAGCTTTCTTT.

J is TRBJ1-1 and V is TRBV2; 8 positions match TRBD1. The CDR3 covers 13 residues. CDR1 is SNHLY, CDR2 FYNNEI, per germline. After removal of 6 bases from V and 7 bases from J, the junction contained 7 bases not matched to a gene. The CDR3 DNA reads TGTGCCAGCAGCGTCGACAGGGGACTTGAAGCTTTCTTT. Translating gives CASSVDRGLEAFF.

The CDR3, as DNA: TGTGCCAGTAGCCCCGGGAGCCACACGTTCGAGACCCAGTACTTC. This sequence encodes CASSPGSHTFETQYF. V usage is TRBV19 and J usage is TRBJ2-5; a weak D match, TRBD2 (6 bases). Trimming cost V 6 bases and J 5 bases, with 19 bases left between them. From germline, CDR1 is LNHDA and CDR2 SQIVND (reference sequence). The CDR3 has 15 residues.

The gene calls are TRBV5-1 and TRBJ2-3; D unresolved. Trimming removed 0 bases from V and 2 bases from J, with 13 bases in between. CDR3 length: 16 amino acids. The germline CDR1 and CDR2 sequences are SGHRS and YFSETQ. The CDR3 DNA is TGCGCCAGCAGCTTGGGTCTAGTTGGCGCCACAGATACGCAGTATTTT. Translation gives CASSLGLVGATDTQYF.

This clone was seen a handful of times. The chain combines TRBV6-5 with TRBJ1-1, with TRBD1 as a possible D gene (6 bases). The V and J ends lost 6 bases and 0 bases respectively, with 11 bases between them. Germline assignment: CDR1 MNHEY and CDR2 SVGAGI. The CDR3 covers 14 residues. The CDR3 is CASSPTGLNTEAFF. CDR3 nucleotide sequence: TGTGCCAGCAGCCCGACAGGCCTGAACACTGAAGCTTTCTTT.

The V and J genes are TRBV9 and TRBJ1-2; 7 nucleotides agree with TRBD1. The CDR3 runs 14 residues. J gave up 5 bases and V 4 bases, and 8 bases lay outside the gene matches. From germline, CDR1 is SGDLS and CDR2 YYNGEE. CDR3 coding DNA: TGTGCCAGCAGCTCTGGGACAGAGACTTATGGCTACACCTTC. Translating gives CASSSGTETYGYTF.

The chain combines TRBV4-3 with TRBJ1-1; D is unresolved. The CDR3 consists of 15 residues. The V gene lost 5 bases and the J gene lost 6 bases, with 19 bases spanning the gap. Germline V lookup: CDR1 LGHNA, CDR2 YSLEER. CDR3 nucleotide sequence: TGCGCCAGCAGCAATAACCCCGGGGAAGGCGCTGAAGCTTTCTTT. Translated: CASSNNPGEGAEAFF.

V is TRBV27 and J is TRBJ1-4; no clear D gene. The CDR3 length is 18 residues. V lost 8 bases, J lost 3 bases, and 25 bases lay in between. Looked up from germline, CDR1 is MNHEY and CDR2 is SMNVEV (reference sequence). This CDR3 is CASGKLSTQRGSNEKLFF. In nucleotides, the CDR3 is TGTGCCAGCGGTAAACTCTCCACACAGCGCGGGTCTAATGAAAAACTGTTTTTT.

V and J are TRBV5-6 and TRBJ2-3, with TRBD1 matching 8 bases. The germline gives CDR1 SGHDT, CDR2 YYEEEE. The CDR3 has 15 amino acids. V lost 4 bases to trimming and J lost 7 bases; unmatched junction nucleotides: 11. The CDR3 reads CASSLKTGASNTQYF. The CDR3 bases are TGTGCCAGCAGCCTTAAGACAGGGGCCTCGAATACGCAGTATTTT.

This clone came up once. The V gene is TRBV5-1, the J gene TRBJ2-5; the D is unclear. V lost 4 bases and J lost 3, with 13 bases in between. This CDR3 has 14 residues. CDR1 and CDR2 (germline): SGHRS, YFSETQ. DNA for the CDR3: TGCGCCAGCAGCCCCGGAGAAGTAGAAGAGACCCAGTACTTC. Protein product: CASSPGEVEETQYF.

The V gene is TRBV1, the J gene TRBJ1-1; the table's D call, TRBD1, was not checked against the DNA. TRBV1 is a pseudogene segment. The CDR3 totals 16 residues. As DNA, the CDR3 is TGCACCAGCAGCCCCCACATAGGGGGCGTGAACACTGAAGCTTTCTTT. Translated, it gives CTSSPHIGGVNTEAFF.

There are a few counts of this clone. The chain has TRBV27 and TRBJ1-6; D uncertain. This CDR3 has 13 amino acids. Germline CDR1 and CDR2: MNHEY and SMNVEV (reference sequence). Between the trimmed V and J ends, which lost 2 bases and 6 bases, there was a span of 5 bases. CDR3 residues: CASSLQVNSPLHF. The CDR3 DNA reads TGTGCCAGCAGTTTACAGGTTAATTCACCCCTCCACTTT.

This clone has only one observation. The chain is built from TRBV5-5 and TRBJ2-7; 8 bases map to TRBD1. After removal of 4 bases from V and 3 bases from J, the junction contained 12 bases not matched to a gene. Looked up from germline, CDR1 is SGHKS and CDR2 is YYEKEE (reference sequence). The CDR3 covers 16 residues. In nucleotides, the CDR3 is TGTGCCAGCAGCCAACGACAGGGGAGCTGGGGCTACGAGCAGTACTTC. It specifies CASSQRQGSWGYEQYF.

Only one count was recorded for this clone. This rearrangement joins TRBV5-1 to TRBJ1-6, with D possibly TRBD1 on 6 matching bases. This CDR3 contains 13 residues. Germline assignment: CDR1 SGHRS and CDR2 YFSETQ. The V end was cut by 6 bases, the J end by 8 bases, with 12 bases between. This CDR3 reads CASNSGDYSPLHF. DNA for the CDR3: TGCGCCAGCAACTCAGGGGATTATTCACCCCTCCACTTT.

For this clone: Other DNA sequences in the sample encode the same CDR3. This sequence joins TRBV6-1 and TRBJ1-3; D is uncertain. V was shortened by 2 bases and J by 5 bases, with 10 bases between the two germline ends. Germline assignment: CDR1 MNHNS and CDR2 SASEGT. This CDR3 is 14 amino acids long. This CDR3 reads CASSESGGRNTIYF. For the CDR3, the DNA is TGTGCCAGCAGTGAATCCGGAGGTCGAAACACCATATATTTT.

This clone was counted a single time. CDR3 region: CASSSRDRAYEQYF. CDR3 DNA sequence: TGTGCCAGCAGTTCCCGGGACAGGGCCTACGAGCAGTACTTC. The rearrangement links TRBV6-5 to TRBJ2-7; 9 bases map to TRBD1. J gave up 2 bases and V 4 bases, and 3 bases lay outside the gene matches. The CDR3 sequence is 14 residues long. Germline CDR1 and CDR2: MNHEY and SVGAGI.

This sequence joins TRBV30 and TRBJ2-2; 9 bases map to TRBD2. Trimming cost V 4 bases and J 7 bases; bases outside gene matches: 13. This CDR3 contains 16 residues. Looked up from germline, CDR1 is GTSNPN and CDR2 is SVGIG (reference sequence). CDR3 region: CAWTGSGRSESGELFF. CDR3 nucleotides: TGTGCCTGGACGGGTAGCGGGAGAAGTGAAAGCGGGGAGCTGTTTTTT.

This chain links TRBV5-5 with TRBJ2-1; no clear D gene. CDR3 length: 12 amino acids. Germline V gene sequence: CDR1 SGHKS, CDR2 YYEKEE (reference sequence). V was clipped by 0 bases and J by 10 bases, with 8 bases between them. The CDR3 region has the DNA TGTGCCAGCAGCTTGGAAGTTGGCGAGCAGTTCTTC. Translating it yields CASSLEVGEQFF. Full variable domain (outside the CDR3, taken from reference TRBV5-5 and TRBJ2-1): DAGVTQSPTHLIKTRGQQVTLRCSPISGHKSVSWYQQVLGQGPQFIFQYYEKEERGRGNFPDRFSARQFPNYSSELNVNALLLGDSALYLCASSLEVGEQFFGPGTRLTVL.

CDR3 in DNA: TGCAGTGCTCTATCTGACACTGAAGCTTTCTTT. This codes for CSALSDTEAFF. The V gene is TRBV20-1, the J gene TRBJ1-1; D call uncertain. The CDR3 has 11 amino acids. The V end was cut by 5 bases, the J end by 3 bases, with 7 bases between. Germline-derived CDR1 and CDR2 are DFQATT and SNEGSKA (reference sequence).

V is TRBV5-4 and J is TRBJ1-1, with 7 bases matching TRBD1. The length of the CDR3 is 12 residues. Losses at the gene ends were 5 bases for V and 10 bases for J; bases not matched to a gene: 8. Looked up from germline, CDR1 is SGHNT and CDR2 is YYREEE (reference sequence). CDR3 residues: CASSSTGSGAFF. The CDR3 coding sequence is TGTGCCAGCAGTTCGACAGGGAGCGGAGCTTTCTTT.

The chain employs TRBV27 and TRBJ2-3; 10 nucleotides match TRBD2. The ends lost 5 bases at V and 0 bases at J; junction bases unmatched: 8. The CDR3 extends over 17 amino acids. Germline V lookup: CDR1 MNHEY, CDR2 SMNVEV (reference sequence). The CDR3 DNA sequence: TGTGCCAGCAGTGCCAGGACTAGCGGACCTAGCACAGATACGCAGTATTTT. Its translation is CASSARTSGPSTDTQYF.

This clone was found once. The CDR3 nucleotides are TGTGCCAGCAGCTTAGTGGTTAGCCGGGGGTCACCCCTCCACTTT. Its translation: CASSLVVSRGSPLHF. The chain employs TRBV7-2 and TRBJ1-6; possibly TRBD1 for D (5 bases). CDR3 length equals 15 residues. V lost 1 base and J lost 10, with 14 bases in between. Germline CDR1 SGHTA, CDR2 FQGNSA. Drawing the rest from reference TRBV7-2 and TRBJ1-6, the complete variable domain is GAGVSQSPSNKVTEKGKDVELRCDPISGHTALYWYRQSLGQGLEFLIYFQGNSAPDKSGLPSDRFSAERTGGSVSTLTIQRTQQEDSAVYLCASSLVVSRGSPLHFGNGTRLTVT.

The V gene is TRBV5-1, the J gene TRBJ2-2; tentatively, D is TRBD2 (6 bases). The germline gives CDR1 SGHRS, CDR2 YFSETQ. Trimming left V 0 bases short and J 2 bases short, with 11 bases between. This CDR3 is built from 16 residues. The CDR3 spells CASSLARDSNTGELFF. The CDR3 DNA reads as TGCGCCAGCAGCTTGGCGCGGGACTCCAACACCGGGGAGCTGTTTTTT.